This TCR beta chain stems from a study of blood T cell repertoires in COVID-19. The overall study: The United States, Italy and Spain were the sources of the acute and convalescent COVID-19 samples. Nucleic acid was either cDNA or gDNA, and it came from T cells, B-cell-depleted T cells, or PBMCs.

TCRdb's table, derived via immunoSEQ multiplex PCR, lists solely in-frame clones and lacks some. The sample contains tens of thousands of clones, 65% to 90% of which appear only once. V shed 4 bases and J 0 bases; nucleotides not matched to a gene: 5. The length of the CDR3 is 16 residues. Per the germline V gene, CDR1 is SGHTA and CDR2 is FQGTGA. Sequencing was performed on peripheral blood. The clonotype was recovered from a woman aged 60-70 years with acute or convalescent COVID-19. The chain links TRBV7-3 to TRBJ2-2; 7 positions agree with TRBD2. Here the CDR3 DNA reads TGTGCCAGCAGCTCTAGCGGTCGACCGAACACCGGGGAGCTGTTTTTT. It encodes CASSSSGRPNTGELFF.